Reported below is one T cell receptor beta chain. This sample was included in a study of T cell responses to AZD1222 COVID-19 vaccine. The data were produced by immunoSEQ multiplex PCR, yet TCRdb's version contains in-frame clones alone and is incomplete. The table records roughly 150,000 clones, over 75% of them present only once. The sequenced sample was peripheral blood, obtained on day 0 of AZD1222 vaccination. This sequence originates from an adult in good health.

The CDR3 DNA reads as TGTGCCAGCAGTCTACTAGCGCAATCCTACAATGAGCAGTTCTTC. It encodes CASSLLAQSYNEQFF. V gene TRBV27 combines with J gene TRBJ2-1, with 7 nucleotides matching TRBD2. Germline CDR1 and CDR2: MNHEY and SMNVEV (reference sequence). The V segment lost 5 bases and the J segment 1 base; nucleotides outside the gene matches: 5. CDR3 length equals 15 residues.